Listed below are T cell receptor beta chains from one sample, sequenced in a study of blood T cell repertoires in COVID-19. Data came from immunoSEQ multiplex PCR; TCRdb stores just in-frame clones and leaves some out. The data contain fewer than 250,000 clones, 85% of them singletons. The sample comprised peripheral blood. The origin of the receptors is a woman between 55 and 75 years old with active or convalescent COVID-19. Both conserved end residues are part of each CDR3. The D gene is left open where the match is weak. Some rows mark clone size as missing; the rest say once, few, many or name a class of expanded clone.

cdr3_aa	cdr3_nt	v_call	d_call	j_call	clone_size
CASGTSGWNEQFF	TGTGCCAGCGGGACTAGCGGGTGGAATGAGCAGTTCTTC	TRBV6-5	TRBD2	TRBJ2-1	-
CASSTGIDLNGYTF	TGTGCCAGCAGTACAGGGATCGACCTCAATGGCTACACCTTC	TRBV6-5	-	TRBJ1-2	-
CASGWTGVGEKLFF	TGCGCCAGCGGATGGACAGGGGTTGGAGAAAAACTGTTTTTT	TRBV10-2	TRBD1	TRBJ1-4	-
CASSLGQANYGYTF	TGCGCCAGCAGCTTGGGACAGGCCAACTATGGCTACACCTTC	TRBV5-1	-	TRBJ1-2	few
CASSPLQGSDTEAFF	TGTGCCAGCTCACCCCTACAGGGTTCGGACACTGAAGCTTTCTTT	TRBV18	-	TRBJ1-1	-
CASSELSGGWETQYF	TGTGCCAGCAGTGAATTATCCGGGGGGTGGGAGACCCAGTACTTC	TRBV6-1	TRBD2	TRBJ2-5	-
CASSISGLAGANTGELFF	TGTGCCAGCAGCATCTCGGGACTAGCGGGGGCGAACACCGGGGAGCTGTTTTTT	TRBV9	TRBD2	TRBJ2-2	-
CASSDLLRGGGASYEQYF	TGCGCCAGCAGTGATCTCCTTAGAGGGGGCGGGGCGTCCTACGAGCAGTACTTC	TRBV10-2	-	TRBJ2-7	-
CASSPPGDGETQYF	TGTGCCAGCAGCCCGCCGGGGGATGGGGAGACCCAGTACTTC	TRBV6-6	-	TRBJ2-5	-
CASSLGGVYEQYF	TGTGCCAGCAGCTTAGGGGGCGTCTACGAGCAGTACTTC	TRBV7-9	-	TRBJ2-7	once
CSVVEGSSGNQPQHF	TGCAGCGTTGTTGAAGGGTCTAGCGGCAATCAGCCCCAGCATTTT	TRBV29-1	-	TRBJ1-5	-
CSHLGVAGDNEQFF	TGCAGCCACCTGGGGGTAGCGGGAGATAATGAGCAGTTCTTC	TRBV29-1	TRBD2	TRBJ2-1	-
CATSRDGLTYNEQFF	TGTGCCACCAGCAGAGATGGACTGACTTACAATGAGCAGTTCTTC	TRBV15	-	TRBJ2-1	-
CASSYIGAETYNEQFF	TGTGCCAGCAGTTACATTGGGGCGGAGACCTACAATGAGCAGTTCTTC	TRBV6-5	-	TRBJ2-1	-
CASSPEVPGNEQYF	TGCGCCAGCAGCCCGGAGGTGCCCGGGAACGAGCAGTACTTC	TRBV5-1	-	TRBJ2-7	-
CASSTGTGNVSPLHF	TGCGCCAGCAGCACCGGGACAGGAAATGTTTCACCCCTCCACTTT	TRBV5-1	TRBD1	TRBJ1-6	few
CASRQGAVMYQETQYF	TGTGCAAGTCGCCAGGGGGCGGTGATGTACCAAGAGACCCAGTACTTC	TRBV12-2	-	TRBJ2-5	-
CASSQGQIAGGVETQYF	TGTGCCAGCAGCCAAGGTCAGATAGCGGGGGGTGTAGAGACCCAGTACTTC	TRBV4-2	TRBD2	TRBJ2-5	-
CASSPGTSGRETQYF	TGTGCCAGCAGCCCCGGGACTAGCGGGCGTGAGACCCAGTACTTC	TRBV3-1/TRBV3-2	TRBD2	TRBJ2-5	-
CASSMGGARGDTQYF	TGTGCCAGTAGTATGGGCGGGGCCCGGGGGGATACGCAGTATTTT	TRBV19	-	TRBJ2-3	-
CASSPGWGGNQPQHF	TGTGCCAGCAGCCCCGGCTGGGGCGGCAATCAGCCCCAGCATTTT	TRBV28	-	TRBJ1-5	few
CASSQEDREKPQHF	TGTGCCAGCTCACAGGAGGACAGGGAAAAACCCCAGCATTTT	TRBV18	TRBD1	TRBJ1-5	-
CASTWTDNQPQHF	TGTGCCAGCACATGGACAGACAATCAGCCCCAGCATTTT	TRBV19	-	TRBJ1-5	-
CASSVIGGVQPQHF	TGTGCCAGCAGTGTCATTGGAGGGGTTCAGCCCCAGCATTTT	TRBV2	-	TRBJ1-5	-
CASKAGQGTGVGFF	TGCGCCAGCAAAGCGGGACAGGGGACCGGAGTCGGTTTCTTT	TRBV5-1	TRBD1	TRBJ1-1	-
CAWSPPGQGSHGYTF	TGTGCCTGGAGTCCCCCGGGACAGGGTAGTCATGGCTACACCTTC	TRBV30	TRBD1	TRBJ1-2	-
CASSESGQQYSGNTIYF	TGTGCCAGCAGCGAATCGGGACAGCAGTACTCTGGAAACACCATATATTTT	TRBV4-2	TRBD1	TRBJ1-3	-
CSATDRDPYYGYTF	TGCAGTGCTACTGACAGGGATCCCTACTATGGCTACACCTTC	TRBV20-1	TRBD1	TRBJ1-2	-
CAIATGGDGPQEETQYF	TGTGCCATCGCGACAGGGGGCGATGGGCCTCAAGAGGAGACCCAGTACTTC	TRBV3-1/TRBV3-2	TRBD1	TRBJ2-5	-
CASSLGLGAPTGELFF	TGCGCCAGCAGCTTGGGACTAGGGGCCCCAACCGGGGAGCTGTTTTTT	TRBV5-1	-	TRBJ2-2	-
CASSGLVPGELFF	TGTGCCAGCAGTGGTTTAGTGCCCGGGGAGCTGTTTTTT	TRBV2	-	TRBJ2-2	-
CASRPGPRTGELFF	TGTGCCAGCCGCCCTGGGCCACGTACCGGGGAGCTGTTTTTT	TRBV27	-	TRBJ2-2	-
CSVAQGTDTQYF	TGCAGCGTGGCTCAGGGCACAGATACGCAGTATTTT	TRBV29-1	-	TRBJ2-3	-